Below are 2 T cell receptor beta chains sequenced from a single sample in a study of PD-1 blockade in classical Hodgkin lymphoma (dated by TCRdb to the early 2020s). What the time point label conveys for this sample: newly diagnosed, previously untreated cHL patient sample. Libraries were prepared through the immunoSEQ multiplex PCR assay. Sourced from immuneACCESS, this table was stored by TCRdb with only in-frame sequences that have V and J called. A share of the clones is absent; for the studies checked, an unresolved V gene accounts for under half, and the remainder has no known explanation. A total of roughly 77,000 clones appear in this sample, 85% to 95% of them only once. About 2.8% of the sample comes from the top ten. Sequenced sample: peripheral blood mononuclear cells (PBMCs). The receptors here all came from a human donor with classical Hodgkin lymphoma.

The V gene is TRBV7-9, the J gene TRBJ2-3; D unresolved. Germline V gene data show CDR1 as SEHNR and CDR2 as FQNEAQ (reference sequence). CDR3 size: 13 residues. V was cut by 4 bases and J by 5 bases, with 10 bases left in between. The CDR3 loop reads CASSYLGEDTQYF. DNA of the CDR3: TGTGCCAGCAGCTACTTAGGTGAAGATACGCAGTATTTT.

The rearrangement links TRBV5-1 to TRBJ2-7, with D possibly TRBD1 on 6 matching bases. Deletions cut 5 bases from V and 7 bases from J, with 16 bases between. Per germline, CDR1 SGHRS and CDR2 YFSETQ. The CDR3 runs to 13 residues. The CDR3 sequence is CASSWGLGTEQYF. The DNA of the CDR3 is TGCGCCAGCAGTTGGGGATTGGGGACAGAGCAGTACTTC.